Shown below are 19 T cell receptor beta chains from a single sample sequenced in a study of graft-versus-host responses after intestinal transplantation. Libraries were prepared by immunoSEQ multiplex PCR; TCRdb keeps only in-frame clonotypes and omits some of them. The sample consists of 9,600 or so clones, 90% to 95% of them appearing once. This sample comprised bone marrow, obtained approximately 530 days after intestinal transplantation. The receptors derive from a human patient who received an intestinal transplant, so some T cells may come from the graft donor.

This chain joins TRBV5-1 and TRBJ2-3; perhaps TRBD2 as D (6 bases). The CDR3 extends over 17 amino acids. The V gene's germline CDR1 is SGHRS and CDR2 YFSETQ. V was clipped by 1 base and J by 4 bases, with 19 bases between them. CDR3 region: CASSLRLTSRVSDTQYF. CDR3 DNA sequence: TGCGCCAGCAGCTTGAGGCTGACTAGTCGTGTATCAGATACGCAGTATTTT.

This chain connects TRBV4-1 to TRBJ2-2, with TRBD1 matching over 7 bases. CDR3 length: 15 amino acids. The germline V gene has CDR1 MGHRA and CDR2 YSYEKL. Losses at the gene ends were 3 bases for V and 5 bases for J; bases not matched to a gene: 6. The CDR3 coding sequence is TGCGCCAGCAGCCATCGACAGGGTAAAACCGGGGAGCTGTTTTTT. Translated, it gives CASSHRQGKTGELFF.

The J gene is TRBJ2-1, the V gene TRBV7-8, with D possibly TRBD2 on 5 matching bases. CDR3 length equals 12 residues. Trimming removed 2 bases from V and 9 bases from J, with 8 bases in between. Germline V lookup: CDR1 SGHVS, CDR2 FQNEAQ. The CDR3 is CASSLFGGEQFF. CDR3 sequence (DNA): TGTGCCAGCAGCTTATTTGGAGGTGAGCAGTTCTTC.

The chain uses TRBV15 and TRBJ2-3; D might be TRBD2 (6 bases). V lost 5 bases, J lost 9 bases, and 12 bases lay in between. There are 12 residues in the CDR3. CDR1 and CDR2 (germline): LNHNV, YYDKDF (reference sequence). This CDR3 reads CATSDGTSTQYF. CDR3 DNA: TGTGCCACCAGCGACGGGACTTCGACGCAGTATTTT.

The chain carries TRBV7-8 and TRBJ2-7, with D uncertain. Trimming removed 1 base from V and 3 bases from J, with 13 bases in between. The CDR3 has 15 residues. Per the germline V gene, CDR1 is SGHVS and CDR2 is FQNEAQ. CDR3 residues: CASSLVSRADYEQYF. CDR3 DNA: TGTGCCAGCAGCTTAGTTTCTCGGGCCGACTACGAGCAGTACTTC.

The chain combines TRBV19 with TRBJ2-7; D may be TRBD2 (6 bases). The CDR3 contains 13 residues. The germline CDR1 and CDR2 sequences are LNHDA and SQIVND (reference sequence). Trimming took 3 bases from V and 2 from J, leaving 8 bases between them. CDR3: CASSIAGTYEQYF. The CDR3 DNA is TGTGCCAGTAGTATCGCGGGAACCTACGAGCAGTACTTC. The whole variable domain, remainder taken from reference TRBV19 and TRBJ2-7, is DGGITQSPKYLFRKEGQNVTLSCEQNLNHDAMYWYRQDPGQGLRLIYYSQIVNDFQKGDIAEGYSVSREKKESFPLTVTSAQKNPTAFYLCASSIAGTYEQYFGPGTRLTVT.

The genes are TRBV15 and TRBJ2-1; D possibly corresponds to TRBD2 (7 bases). This CDR3 spans 16 amino acids. From germline, CDR1 is LNHNV and CDR2 YYDKDF (reference sequence). V was shortened by 7 bases and J by 4 bases, with 20 bases between the two germline ends. The DNA for the CDR3 is TGTGCCACCACGCAAACGTGGAGCGGGACATACAATGAGCAGTTCTTC. Amino acids: CATTQTWSGTYNEQFF.

The rearrangement uses TRBV16 and TRBJ2-5; tentatively, D is TRBD1 (5 bases). The end of the DNA is better explained by TRBJ2-7, so the J call may be wrong. The CDR3 runs to 13 residues. Germline loops: CDR1 KGHSY, CDR2 FQNENV. CDR3 residues: CASSQGAFYEQYF. The CDR3, as DNA: TGTGCCAGCAGCCAAGGGGCCTTCTACGAGCAGTACTTC.

The V gene is TRBV6-5, the J gene TRBJ2-1; 8 bases align to TRBD2. This CDR3 has 15 amino acids. Germline V lookup: CDR1 MNHEY, CDR2 SVGAGI. With 6 bases clipped from V and 2 bases from J, the junction kept 6 bases outside the gene matches. CDR3 bases: TGTGCCAGCAGCCACCCTAGCGGGCCCTACAATGAGCAGTTCTTC. Translation: CASSHPSGPYNEQFF.

This sequence joins TRBV5-6 and TRBJ2-2; D unclear. The germline gives CDR1 SGHDT, CDR2 YYEEEE. This CDR3 comprises 12 residues. V was shortened by 4 bases and J by 2 bases, with 3 bases between the two germline ends. The CDR3 sequence: CASSRNTGELFF. Written as DNA, the CDR3 is TGTGCCAGCAGCCGAAACACCGGGGAGCTGTTTTTT.

The V gene is TRBV28, the J gene TRBJ1-6; D is ambiguous. The V and J ends lost 4 bases and 10 bases respectively, with 11 bases between them. Germline-derived CDR1 and CDR2 are MDHEN and SYDVKM. The CDR3 runs to 13 residues. CDR3 DNA: TGTGCCAGCAGTTCAGTCGACGTCTCACCCCTCCACTTT. As protein: CASSSVDVSPLHF.

The genes are TRBV7-2 and TRBJ1-2; 8 bases agree with TRBD1. The CDR3 has 15 amino acids. Germline CDR1 and CDR2: SGHTA and FQGNSA. Germline trimming cut 1 base from V and 8 bases from J; bases unmatched to any gene: 9. Written as DNA, the CDR3 is TGTGCCAGCAGCTTAGACAGGGGGGCAATAGAAGGCTACACCTTC. It codes for CASSLDRGAIEGYTF.

CDR3 amino acids: CASSLQGGTGNYEQYF. CDR3 coding DNA: TGTGCCAGCAGCTTACAAGGCGGGACAGGGAACTACGAGCAGTACTTC. This chain links TRBV7-9 with TRBJ2-7; 9 bases are a match to TRBD1. V was pared by 2 bases and J by 3 bases, with 8 bases of the junction left unmatched. Germline assignment: CDR1 SEHNR and CDR2 FQNEAQ (reference sequence). CDR3 size: 16 residues.

The rearrangement uses TRBV9 and TRBJ2-5; D unclear. The CDR3 consists of 13 residues. From germline, CDR1 is SGDLS and CDR2 YYNGEE. V lost 0 bases and J 4 bases, leaving 7 bases between the germline ends. The CDR3 region is CASSVGTLETQYF. The CDR3, as DNA: TGTGCCAGCAGCGTAGGGACCCTAGAGACCCAGTACTTC.

This clone was seen just once. The genes are TRBV5-1 and TRBJ2-1, with D tentatively TRBD2 (5 bases). Trimming took off 5 bases at V and 0 bases at J, with 9 bases between the two ends. This CDR3 is 14 amino acids long. The V gene's germline CDR1 is SGHRS and CDR2 YFSETQ. CDR3 nucleotides: TGCGCCAGCAGGGTAGGGAGCTCCTACAATGAGCAGTTCTTC. This codes for CASRVGSSYNEQFF.

The CDR3 sequence is CAWSFGQRSYEQYF. DNA of the CDR3: TGTGCCTGGAGTTTCGGACAGCGTTCCTACGAGCAGTACTTC. The rearrangement joins TRBV30 to TRBJ2-7; D is possibly TRBD1 (6 bases). The CDR3 contains 14 residues. With 2 bases removed from V and 1 base from J, the gap between germline ends came to 12 bases. Germline CDR1 GTSNPN, CDR2 SVGIG (reference sequence).

This chain connects TRBV9 to TRBJ1-1, with TRBD1 matching 7 bases. This CDR3 contains 14 residues. The V gene's germline CDR1 is SGDLS and CDR2 YYNGEE. J lost 2 bases, V lost 0 bases, and 1 base had no gene match. The CDR3 coding sequence is TGTGCCAGCAGCGTAGAGGGGGCCAACACTGAAGCTTTCTTT. It translates to CASSVEGANTEAFF. The variable domain in full, with the rest retrieved from reference TRBV9 and TRBJ1-1, is DSGVTQTPKHLITATGQRVTLRCSPRSGDLSVYWYQQSLDQGLQFLIQYYNGEERAKGNILERFSAQQFPDLHSELNLSSLELGDSALYFCASSVEGANTEAFFGQGTRLTVV.

In its sample, this clone was seen once. The rearrangement joins TRBV27 to TRBJ2-1; TRBD2 matches 9 bases. Looked up from germline, CDR1 is MNHEY and CDR2 is SMNVEV (reference sequence). The trim removed 2 bases at V and 5 bases at J, leaving 4 bases unmatched. CDR3 length: 15 residues. The CDR3 DNA is TGTGCCAGCAGTTTAGCGGGAGGGCCGCACAATGAGCAGTTCTTC. Its protein is CASSLAGGPHNEQFF.

This chain joins TRBV11-2 and TRBJ2-7; 9 positions match TRBD1. With 4 bases clipped from V and 0 bases from J, the junction kept 4 bases outside the gene matches. CDR3 length: 15 amino acids. The germline V gene encodes CDR1 SGHAT and CDR2 FQNNGV. CDR3 residues: CASSSGTGSSYEQYF. CDR3 nucleotide sequence: TGTGCCAGCAGCTCTGGGACAGGGAGCTCCTACGAGCAGTACTTC.